Detailed here is one T cell receptor (beta chain). Clones were read by immunoSEQ multiplex PCR, and TCRdb kept only the in-frame ones, dropping some. The sample shows hundreds of thousands of clones, nearly 95% of them seen only once. This sample is part of a study of shared clonotypes between healthy human individuals. CD8 cells regarded as naive lacked CD45RO, were positively chosen for CCR7, and omitted terminally differentiated effector memory CD45RA+ cells. Germline assignment: CDR1 MNHEY and CDR2 SMNVEV (reference sequence). This CDR3 is built from 12 residues. Deletions cut 7 bases from V and 6 bases from J, with 13 bases between.

Sequenced material: naive CD8+ T cells sorted from blood. The receptor was isolated from a man in his thirties or forties in good health. The J gene is TRBJ2-7, the V gene TRBV27, with D unresolved. CDR3: CASIGVRLEQYF. The CDR3 DNA reads TGTGCCAGCATTGGGGTGCGGCTCGAGCAGTACTTC.